These T cell receptor beta chains were read from a single sample in a study of CD8+CD57+ T cells in acquired aplastic anemia. TCRdb called the reads again in MiXCR, with one record for every CDR3 protein. The sample contains about 270,000 distinct CDR3 sequences, approximately 86% of which appear only once. What was sequenced was sorted CD4+, CD8+, or CD8+CD57+ T cells (not recorded which) from PBMCs. The origin of the receptors is a human donor with aplastic anemia. Both conserved end residues are part of each CDR3. The order of the fields is clone size, D gene, J gene, V gene, CDR3 protein, CDR3 DNA. A D gene is named only where the DNA matches it firmly. A row's size may be missing; if present it is once, few, many or a size class.

clone size: NA
D gene: TRBD2
J gene: TRBJ2-7
V gene: TRBV20-1
CDR3 protein: CSASGLDAYEQYF
CDR3 DNA: TGCAGTGCCTCGGGACTAGACGCTTACGAGCAGTACTTC

clone size: NA
D gene: TRBD2
J gene: TRBJ2-7
V gene: TRBV9
CDR3 protein: CASSRSGAGGRYEQYF
CDR3 DNA: TGTGCCAGCAGTCGATCCGGGGCGGGAGGCCGATACGAGCAGTACTTC

clone size: NA
D gene: NA
J gene: TRBJ2-1
V gene: TRBV9
CDR3 protein: CASSVRSDTQNFEQFF
CDR3 DNA: TGTGCCAGCAGCGTTCGGTCAGATACGCAGAACTTTGAGCAGTTCTTC

clone size: NA
D gene: NA
J gene: TRBJ1-1
V gene: TRBV7-3
CDR3 protein: CASSWGAGTNYGYFF
CDR3 DNA: NA

clone size: NA
D gene: NA
J gene: TRBJ2-5
V gene: TRBV7-2
CDR3 protein: CASSIGGDEQILGF
CDR3 DNA: TGTGCCAGCAGCATTGGCGGGGATGAGCAGATCTTGGGGTTC

clone size: many
D gene: NA
J gene: TRBJ1-2
V gene: TRBV11-2
CDR3 protein: CASSWGGGADYGYTF
CDR3 DNA: TGTGCCAGCAGCTGGGGAGGAGGGGCCGACTATGGCTACACCTTC

clone size: NA
D gene: NA
J gene: TRBJ2-1
V gene: TRBV10-3
CDR3 protein: CAISGTNKQYF
CDR3 DNA: TGTGCCATCAGTGGCACCAATAAGCAGTACTTT

clone size: NA
D gene: TRBD2
J gene: TRBJ2-1
V gene: TRBV9
CDR3 protein: CASSGEAGRDYNEQFF
CDR3 DNA: TGTGCCAGCAGCGGAGAAGCGGGGCGGGACTACAATGAGCAGTTCTTC

clone size: once
D gene: NA
J gene: TRBJ2-6
V gene: TRBV2
CDR3 protein: CASSDAGSYGQIFLPF
CDR3 DNA: TGTGCCAGCAGCGATGCGGGGAGCTACGGGCAGATCTTCCTGCCTTTC

clone size: few
D gene: NA
J gene: TRBJ1-1
V gene: TRBV19
CDR3 protein: CASSEAGGANTEAFF
CDR3 DNA: TGTGCCAGCAGTGAGGCGGGGGGGGCAAACACTGAAGCTTTCTTT

clone size: NA
D gene: NA
J gene: TRBJ2-1
V gene: TRBV10-1
CDR3 protein: CALIAGSEDEQFF
CDR3 DNA: TGCGCCTTGATTGCAGGGTCGGAGGATGAGCAGTTCTTC

clone size: NA
D gene: NA
J gene: TRBJ1-6
V gene: TRBV9
CDR3 protein: CASSDGASGYDTPLHF
CDR3 DNA: TGTGCCAGCAGCGACGGGGCTAGCGGATATGATACGCCCCTCCACTTT

clone size: few
D gene: TRBD1
J gene: TRBJ2-7
V gene: TRBV10-3
CDR3 protein: CATQGAVSYEQYF
CDR3 DNA: TGTGCCACCCAGGGGGCCGTCTCCTACGAGCAGTACTTC

clone size: once
D gene: NA
J gene: TRBJ1-1
V gene: TRBV11-2
CDR3 protein: CASSGDDGSLVNTEAFF
CDR3 DNA: TGTGCCAGCAGCGGGGATGACGGGTCCCTGGTGAACACTGAAGCTTTCTTT

clone size: NA
D gene: NA
J gene: TRBJ2-3
V gene: TRBV7-2
CDR3 protein: CASSASLDTQYFYF
CDR3 DNA: NA

clone size: NA
D gene: NA
J gene: TRBJ2-1
V gene: TRBV24-1
CDR3 protein: CATSDFGSEGGYEQFF
CDR3 DNA: TGTGCCACCAGTGATTTTGGGAGCGAAGGCGGCTACGAGCAGTTCTTC

clone size: medium-sized
D gene: TRBD1
J gene: TRBJ1-5
V gene: TRBV20-1
CDR3 protein: CSAATGEGQPQHF
CDR3 DNA: TGCAGTGCTGCCACAGGGGAAGGTCAGCCCCAGCATTTT

clone size: NA
D gene: TRBD1
J gene: TRBJ2-7
V gene: TRBV5-6
CDR3 protein: CASSLGGGQGSYEQYF
CDR3 DNA: TGTGCCAGCAGCTTGGGCGGGGGACAGGGGTCCTACGAGCAGTACTTC

clone size: NA
D gene: TRBD1
J gene: TRBJ1-6
V gene: TRBV11-3
CDR3 protein: CASSFADRGNSPLHF
CDR3 DNA: TGTGCCAGCAGCTTTGCCGACAGGGGGAATTCACCCCTCCACTTT

clone size: NA
D gene: NA
J gene: TRBJ2-3
V gene: TRBV5-6
CDR3 protein: CASRLEGADTQYF
CDR3 DNA: TGTGCCAGCAGGTTGGAGGGGGCTGATACGCAGTATTTT

clone size: NA
D gene: NA
J gene: TRBJ1-2
V gene: TRBV7-9
CDR3 protein: CASSFERSGGSYTF
CDR3 DNA: TGCGCCAGCAGCTTTGAACGAAGCGGGGGTAGCTACACCTTC

clone size: NA
D gene: NA
J gene: TRBJ2-3
V gene: TRBV9
CDR3 protein: CASSVGGQSPDTQYF
CDR3 DNA: TGTGCCAGCAGCGTAGGAGGACAGAGCCCGGATACGCAGTATTTT

clone size: NA
D gene: NA
J gene: TRBJ1-1
V gene: TRBV7-6
CDR3 protein: CASSLAQAAKKKHFF
CDR3 DNA: TGTGCCAGCAGCTTAGCCCAGGCAGCAAAAAAGAAACATTTCTTT

clone size: NA
D gene: NA
J gene: TRBJ2-7
V gene: TRBV29-1
CDR3 protein: CSVVGGPSVSSYEQYF
CDR3 DNA: TGCAGCGTTGTGGGGGGGCCTTCCGTAAGCTCCTACGAGCAGTACTTC

clone size: NA
D gene: TRBD2
J gene: TRBJ2-1
V gene: TRBV29-1
CDR3 protein: CSVGVLAGGPNNEQFF
CDR3 DNA: TGCAGCGTTGGCGTACTAGCGGGAGGCCCAAACAATGAGCAGTTCTTC

clone size: NA
D gene: NA
J gene: TRBJ1-6
V gene: TRBV12-3/TRBV12-4
CDR3 protein: CASSFKGGDSPLHF
CDR3 DNA: TGTGCCAGCAGTTTTAAGGGAGGCGATTCACCCCTCCACTTT

clone size: NA
D gene: NA
J gene: TRBJ2-7
V gene: TRBV13
CDR3 protein: CASSHGTGCEQYF
CDR3 DNA: TGTGCCAGCAGCCACGGGACGGGCTGCGAGCAGTACTTC

clone size: NA
D gene: TRBD1
J gene: TRBJ1-6
V gene: TRBV20-1
CDR3 protein: CSARKGANSPLHF
CDR3 DNA: TGCAGTGCTAGAAAGGGGGCTAATTCACCCCTCCACTTT

clone size: NA
D gene: NA
J gene: TRBJ2-1
V gene: TRBV20-1
CDR3 protein: CSAVPAESSYNEQFF
CDR3 DNA: TGCAGTGCTGTCCCAGCGGAAAGCTCCTACAATGAGCAGTTCTTC

clone size: NA
D gene: NA
J gene: TRBJ1-6
V gene: TRBV7-9
CDR3 protein: CASSLGETQYNSPLHF
CDR3 DNA: TGTGCCAGCAGCTTGGGGGAGACGCAGTATAATTCACCCCTCCACTTT

clone size: NA
D gene: TRBD1
J gene: TRBJ2-3
V gene: TRBV10-3
CDR3 protein: CAISPGGVGRTDTQYF
CDR3 DNA: TGTGCCATCAGCCCAGGGGGCGTGGGGCGCACAGATACGCAGTATTTT

clone size: NA
D gene: NA
J gene: TRBJ2-1
V gene: TRBV7-8
CDR3 protein: CASSLTGIGNEQFF
CDR3 DNA: TGTGCCAGCAGCTTAACGGGAATTGGCAATGAGCAGTTCTTC

clone size: NA
D gene: TRBD2
J gene: TRBJ2-5
V gene: TRBV11-3
CDR3 protein: CASSWGGRETQYF
CDR3 DNA: TGTGCCAGCAGCTGGGGAGGGCGGGAGACCCAGTACTTC

clone size: NA
D gene: NA
J gene: TRBJ1-1
V gene: TRBV9
CDR3 protein: CASSVGGGAFGDAFF
CDR3 DNA: TGTGCCAGCAGCGTAGGGGGAGGGGCCTTCGGTGATGCTTTCTTT

clone size: once
D gene: TRBD1
J gene: TRBJ1-2
V gene: TRBV24-1
CDR3 protein: CATSDNEEGAHGYTF
CDR3 DNA: TGTGCCACCAGTGATAACGAGGAGGGGGCGCATGGCTACACCTTC

clone size: few
D gene: NA
J gene: TRBJ1-6
V gene: TRBV2
CDR3 protein: CASSDRLSPLHF
CDR3 DNA: TGTGCCAGCAGTGACAGGCTGTCACCCCTCCACTTT

clone size: NA
D gene: NA
J gene: TRBJ2-2
V gene: TRBV15
CDR3 protein: CASSCVHAPGELFF
CDR3 DNA: TGTGCCAGCAGCTGTGTTCACGCGCCCGGGGAGCTGTTTTTT

clone size: NA
D gene: NA
J gene: TRBJ1-1
V gene: TRBV9
CDR3 protein: CASSARGLVTEAFF
CDR3 DNA: TGTGCCAGCAGCGCCAGGGGTTTGGTCACTGAAGCTTTCTTT

clone size: NA
D gene: NA
J gene: TRBJ2-1
V gene: TRBV7-3
CDR3 protein: CASSGTGTCCNTQFF
CDR3 DNA: TGTGCCAGTAGTGGGACCGGGACTTGTTGCAATACGCAGTTCTTC

clone size: once
D gene: NA
J gene: TRBJ2-3
V gene: TRBV7-9
CDR3 protein: CAGHVASDTQYF
CDR3 DNA: TGTGCCGGACACGTAGCGTCGGATACGCAGTATTTT

clone size: NA
D gene: NA
J gene: TRBJ1-1
V gene: TRBV7-9
CDR3 protein: CASSLSGGNTDAVFF
CDR3 DNA: TGTGCCAGCAGCTTATCAGGCGGAAACACAGATGCAGTCTTCTTT

clone size: NA
D gene: TRBD1
J gene: TRBJ2-1
V gene: TRBV7-7
CDR3 protein: CASTLRAGGTGELQFF
CDR3 DNA: TGTGCTAGCACCCTCAGGGCAGGGGGAACCGGGGAGCTGCAGTTCTTC

clone size: NA
D gene: NA
J gene: TRBJ2-1
V gene: TRBV9
CDR3 protein: CASSVGVARNQPLF
CDR3 DNA: TGTGCCAGCAGCGTAGGGGTCGCGAGAAATCAGCCCCTCTTC

clone size: NA
D gene: TRBD1
J gene: TRBJ1-1
V gene: TRBV7-3
CDR3 protein: CASSLDRGHNTVAFF
CDR3 DNA: TGTGCCAGCAGCTTGGACAGGGGGCATAACACCGTCGCTTTCTTT

clone size: few
D gene: TRBD1
J gene: TRBJ1-2
V gene: TRBV7-8
CDR3 protein: CASSLVYSGQGGTNHGYTF
CDR3 DNA: TGTGCCAGCAGCTTAGTTTATTCGGGACAGGGTGGGACTAACCATGGCTACACCTTC

clone size: NA
D gene: TRBD1
J gene: TRBJ2-1
V gene: TRBV7-8
CDR3 protein: CASSLRRDREETQQFF
CDR3 DNA: TGTGCCAGCAGCCTACGCCGGGACAGGGAAGAGACCCAGCAGTTCTTC

clone size: NA
D gene: NA
J gene: TRBJ2-2
V gene: TRBV9
CDR3 protein: CASSAHGAGASVQLFF
CDR3 DNA: TGTGCCAGCAGCGCCCACGGGGCTGGGGCCAGCGTCCAGCTGTTTTTT

clone size: NA
D gene: TRBD2
J gene: TRBJ2-7
V gene: TRBV2
CDR3 protein: CASSYPGTSGGAVW
CDR3 DNA: TGTGCCAGCAGTTATCCCGGGACTAGCGGGGGGGCTGTGTGG

clone size: NA
D gene: NA
J gene: TRBJ2-7
V gene: TRBV15
CDR3 protein: CATSRLQGSYEQYF
CDR3 DNA: TGTGCCACCAGCAGACTCCAGGGTTCCTACGAGCAGTACTTC

clone size: NA
D gene: NA
J gene: TRBJ2-3
V gene: TRBV7-9
CDR3 protein: CASNLRTGEPDMQYF
CDR3 DNA: TGTGCCAGCAACCTGCGGACCGGGGAGCCGGATATGCAGTATTTT

clone size: few
D gene: TRBD1
J gene: TRBJ2-7
V gene: TRBV11-2
CDR3 protein: CASSLDLTGEDYEQYF
CDR3 DNA: TGTGCCAGCAGCTTAGATCTGACAGGGGAGGACTACGAGCAGTACTTC

clone size: NA
D gene: NA
J gene: TRBJ1-1
V gene: TRBV2
CDR3 protein: CASSDSGTEAQAFF
CDR3 DNA: TGTGCCAGCAGTGACTCGGGCACAGAGGCGCAAGCTTTCTTT

clone size: NA
D gene: NA
J gene: TRBJ2-6
V gene: TRBV7-9
CDR3 protein: CASSLGPLRERSFVLTF
CDR3 DNA: TGTGCCAGCAGCCTGGGACCCTTACGCGAGCGGTCCTTCGTCCTGACTTTC

clone size: NA
D gene: TRBD1
J gene: TRBJ2-5
V gene: TRBV7-3
CDR3 protein: CASSIDQTGKNEQYF
CDR3 DNA: TGTGCCAGCAGCATAGATCAGACAGGGAAAAATGAACAGTACTTC